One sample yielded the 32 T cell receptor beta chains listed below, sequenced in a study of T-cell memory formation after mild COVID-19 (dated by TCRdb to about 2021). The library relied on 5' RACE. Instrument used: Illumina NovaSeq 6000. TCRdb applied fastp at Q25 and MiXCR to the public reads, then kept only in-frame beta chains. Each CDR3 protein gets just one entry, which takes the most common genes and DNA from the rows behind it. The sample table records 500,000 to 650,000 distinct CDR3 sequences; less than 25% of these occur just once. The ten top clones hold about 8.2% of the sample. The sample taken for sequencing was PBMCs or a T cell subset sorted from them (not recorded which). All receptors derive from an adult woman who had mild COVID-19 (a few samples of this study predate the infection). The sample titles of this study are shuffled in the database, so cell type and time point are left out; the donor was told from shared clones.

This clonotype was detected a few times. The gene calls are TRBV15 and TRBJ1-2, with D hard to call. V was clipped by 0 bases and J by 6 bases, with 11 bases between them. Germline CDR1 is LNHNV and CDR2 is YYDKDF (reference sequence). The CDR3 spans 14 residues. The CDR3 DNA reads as TGTGCCACCAGCAGAGATCGACGGATTCATGGCTACACCTTC. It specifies CATSRDRRIHGYTF.

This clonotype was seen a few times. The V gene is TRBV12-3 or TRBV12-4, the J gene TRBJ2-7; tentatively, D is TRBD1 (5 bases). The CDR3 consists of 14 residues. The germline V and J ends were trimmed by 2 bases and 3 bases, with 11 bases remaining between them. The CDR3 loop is CASSLRRQGYEQYF. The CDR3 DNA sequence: TGTGCCAGCAGTTTACGTCGGCAGGGCTACGAGCAGTACTTC.

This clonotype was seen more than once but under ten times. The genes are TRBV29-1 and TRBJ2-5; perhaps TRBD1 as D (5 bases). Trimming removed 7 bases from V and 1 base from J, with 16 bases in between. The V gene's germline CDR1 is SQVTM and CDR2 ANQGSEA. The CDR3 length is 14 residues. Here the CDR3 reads CSALLQVIQETQYF. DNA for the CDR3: TGCAGCGCTCTCCTACAGGTGATCCAAGAGACCCAGTACTTC.

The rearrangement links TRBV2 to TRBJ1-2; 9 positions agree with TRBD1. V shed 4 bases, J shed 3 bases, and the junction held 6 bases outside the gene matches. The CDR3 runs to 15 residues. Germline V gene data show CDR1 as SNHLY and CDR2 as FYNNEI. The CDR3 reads CASSVGDRDDYGYTF. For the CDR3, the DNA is TGTGCCAGCAGTGTTGGGGACAGGGACGACTATGGCTACACCTTC.

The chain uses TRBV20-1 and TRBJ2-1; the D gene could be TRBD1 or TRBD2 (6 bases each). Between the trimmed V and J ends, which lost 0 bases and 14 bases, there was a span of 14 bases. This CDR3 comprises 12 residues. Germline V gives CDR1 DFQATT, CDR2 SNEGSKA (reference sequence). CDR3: CSARDRPGAEFF. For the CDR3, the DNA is TGCAGTGCTAGAGATCGCCCGGGGGCGGAGTTCTTC.

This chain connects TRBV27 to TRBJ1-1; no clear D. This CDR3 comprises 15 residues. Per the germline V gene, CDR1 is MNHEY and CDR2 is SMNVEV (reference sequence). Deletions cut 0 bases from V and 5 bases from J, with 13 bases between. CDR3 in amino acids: CASSLSWFSRTEAFF. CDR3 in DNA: TGTGCCAGCAGTTTATCTTGGTTCTCTCGAACTGAAGCTTTCTTT.

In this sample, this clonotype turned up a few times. The DNA of the CDR3 is TGTGCCAGCTCACCCAATAGCGGGAGCAGCACAGATACGCAGTATTTT. This codes for CASSPNSGSSTDTQYF. The rearrangement links TRBV18 to TRBJ2-3; TRBD2 matches 9 bases. V dropped 3 bases and J dropped 0; count of bases not matched to a gene: 4. Germline CDR1 reads KGHSH; CDR2 reads LQKENI. This CDR3 comprises 16 residues.

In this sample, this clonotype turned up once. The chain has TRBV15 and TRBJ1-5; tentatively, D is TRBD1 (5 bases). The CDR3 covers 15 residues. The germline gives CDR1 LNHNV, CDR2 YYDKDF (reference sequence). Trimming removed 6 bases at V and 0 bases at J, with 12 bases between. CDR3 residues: CATSTNRRSNQPQHF. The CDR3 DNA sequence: TGTGCCACCAGTACAAACAGGCGTAGCAATCAGCCCCAGCATTTT. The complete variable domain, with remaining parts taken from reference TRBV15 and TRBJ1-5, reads DAMVIQNPRYQVTQFGKPVTLSCSQTLNHNVMYWYQQKSSQAPKLLFHYYDKDFNNEADTPDNFQSRRPNTSFCFLDIRSPGLGDTAMYLCATSTNRRSNQPQHFGDGTRLSIL.

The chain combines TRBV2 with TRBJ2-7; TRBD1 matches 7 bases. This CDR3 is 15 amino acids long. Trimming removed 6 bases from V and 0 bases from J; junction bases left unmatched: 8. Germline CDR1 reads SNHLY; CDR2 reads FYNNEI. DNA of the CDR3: TGTGCCAGCAGCTCCGGACAGGTCTTCTCCTACGAGCAGTACTTC. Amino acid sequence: CASSSGQVFSYEQYF. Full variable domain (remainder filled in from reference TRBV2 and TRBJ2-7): EPEVTQTPSHQVTQMGQEVILRCVPISNHLYFYWYRQILGQKVEFLVSFYNNEISEKSEIFDDQFSVERPDGSNFTLKIRSTKLEDSAMYFCASSSGQVFSYEQYFGPGTRLTVT.

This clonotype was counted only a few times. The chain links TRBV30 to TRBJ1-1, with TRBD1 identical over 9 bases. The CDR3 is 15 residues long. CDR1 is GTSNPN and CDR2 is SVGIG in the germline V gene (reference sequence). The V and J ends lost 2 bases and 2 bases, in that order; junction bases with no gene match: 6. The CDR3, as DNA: TGTGCCTGGAGTTGGCCGGGACAGGGCAACACTGAAGCTTTCTTT. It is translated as CAWSWPGQGNTEAFF.

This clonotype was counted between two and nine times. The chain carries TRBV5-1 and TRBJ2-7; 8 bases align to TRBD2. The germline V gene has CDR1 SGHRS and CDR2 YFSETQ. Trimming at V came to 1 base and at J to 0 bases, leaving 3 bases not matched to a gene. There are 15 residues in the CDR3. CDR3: CASSLWREDSYEQYF. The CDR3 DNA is TGCGCCAGCAGCTTGTGGCGGGAGGACTCCTACGAGCAGTACTTC.

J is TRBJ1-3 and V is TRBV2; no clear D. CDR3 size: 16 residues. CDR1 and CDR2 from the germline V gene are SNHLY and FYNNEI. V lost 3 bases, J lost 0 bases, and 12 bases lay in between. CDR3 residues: CASSDQEHNSGNTIYF. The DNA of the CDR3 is TGTGCCAGCAGTGATCAAGAACACAACTCTGGAAACACCATATATTTT.

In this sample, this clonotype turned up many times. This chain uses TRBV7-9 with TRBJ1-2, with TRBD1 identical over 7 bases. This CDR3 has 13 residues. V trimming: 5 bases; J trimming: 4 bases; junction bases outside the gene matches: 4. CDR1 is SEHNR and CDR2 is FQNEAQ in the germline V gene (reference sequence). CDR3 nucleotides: TGTGCCAGCAGCCCGGGACAGATCTATGGCTACACCTTC. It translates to CASSPGQIYGYTF.

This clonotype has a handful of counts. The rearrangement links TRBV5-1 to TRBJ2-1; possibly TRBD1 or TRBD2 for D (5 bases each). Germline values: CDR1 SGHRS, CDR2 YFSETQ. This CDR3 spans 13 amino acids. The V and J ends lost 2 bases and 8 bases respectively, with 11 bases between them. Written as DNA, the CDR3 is TGCGCCAGCAGCTTTAGAGGGGTCGATGAGCAGTTCTTC. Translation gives CASSFRGVDEQFF.

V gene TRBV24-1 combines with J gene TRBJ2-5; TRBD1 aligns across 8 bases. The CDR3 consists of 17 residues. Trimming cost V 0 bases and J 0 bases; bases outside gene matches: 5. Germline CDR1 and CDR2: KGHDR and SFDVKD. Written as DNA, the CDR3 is TGTGCCACCAGTGATTTGAGGACAGGGCGGTACCAAGAGACCCAGTACTTC. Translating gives CATSDLRTGRYQETQYF.

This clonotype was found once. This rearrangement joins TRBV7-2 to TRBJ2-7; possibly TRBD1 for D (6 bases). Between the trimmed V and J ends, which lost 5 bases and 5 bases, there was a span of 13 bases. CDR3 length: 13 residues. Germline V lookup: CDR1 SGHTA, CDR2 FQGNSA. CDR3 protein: CASSIPRGHEQYF. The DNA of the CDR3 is TGTGCCAGCAGCATACCCAGGGGTCACGAGCAGTACTTC.

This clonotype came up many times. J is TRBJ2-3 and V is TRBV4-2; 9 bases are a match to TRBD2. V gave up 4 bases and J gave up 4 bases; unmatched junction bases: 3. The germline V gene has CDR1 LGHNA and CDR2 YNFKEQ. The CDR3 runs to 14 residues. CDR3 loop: CASSPLAGADTQYF. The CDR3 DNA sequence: TGTGCCAGCAGCCCGTTAGCGGGAGCAGATACGCAGTATTTT.

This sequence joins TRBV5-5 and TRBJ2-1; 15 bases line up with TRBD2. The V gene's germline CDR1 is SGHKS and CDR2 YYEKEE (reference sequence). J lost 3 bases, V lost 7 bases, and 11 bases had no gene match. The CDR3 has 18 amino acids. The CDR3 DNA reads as TGTGCCAGCCATGCTGGACTAGCGGGGGGGCTTGGCTACAATGAGCAGTTCTTC. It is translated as CASHAGLAGGLGYNEQFF. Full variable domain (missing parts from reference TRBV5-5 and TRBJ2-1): DAGVTQSPTHLIKTRGQQVTLRCSPISGHKSVSWYQQVLGQGPQFIFQYYEKEERGRGNFPDRFSARQFPNYSSELNVNALLLGDSALYLCASHAGLAGGLGYNEQFFGPGTRLTVL.

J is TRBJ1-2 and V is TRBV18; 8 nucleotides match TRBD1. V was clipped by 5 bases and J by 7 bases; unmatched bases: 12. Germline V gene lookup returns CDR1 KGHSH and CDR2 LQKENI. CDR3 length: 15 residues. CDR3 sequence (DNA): TGTGCCAGCTCATTCTCAGGGGGCGCGAAAAGTGGCTACACCTTC. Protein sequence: CASSFSGGAKSGYTF.

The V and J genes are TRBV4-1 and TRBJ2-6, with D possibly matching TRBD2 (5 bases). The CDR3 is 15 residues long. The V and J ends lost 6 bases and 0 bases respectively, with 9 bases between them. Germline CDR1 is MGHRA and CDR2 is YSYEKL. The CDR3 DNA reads TGCGCCAGCAGGGACTCCTACTCTGGGGCCAACGTCCTGACTTTC. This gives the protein CASRDSYSGANVLTF.

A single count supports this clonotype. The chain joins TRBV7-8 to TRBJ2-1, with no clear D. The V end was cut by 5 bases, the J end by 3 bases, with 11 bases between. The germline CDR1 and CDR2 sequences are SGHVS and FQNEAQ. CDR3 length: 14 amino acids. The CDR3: CASSPGPHYNEQFF. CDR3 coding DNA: TGTGCCAGCAGCCCTGGGCCCCACTACAATGAGCAGTTCTTC.

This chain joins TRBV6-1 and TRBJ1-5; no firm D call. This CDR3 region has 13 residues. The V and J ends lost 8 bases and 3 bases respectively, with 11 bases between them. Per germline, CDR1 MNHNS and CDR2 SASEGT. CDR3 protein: CASGSGPNQPQHF. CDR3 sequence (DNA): TGTGCCAGCGGGTCAGGCCCCAATCAGCCCCAGCATTTT.

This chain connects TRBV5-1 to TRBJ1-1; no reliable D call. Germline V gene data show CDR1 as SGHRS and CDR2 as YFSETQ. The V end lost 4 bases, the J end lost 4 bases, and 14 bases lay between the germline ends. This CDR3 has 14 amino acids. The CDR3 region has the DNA TGCGCCAGCAGCCCTCGCGCGGCGGGCACTGAAGCTTTCTTT. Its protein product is CASSPRAAGTEAFF.

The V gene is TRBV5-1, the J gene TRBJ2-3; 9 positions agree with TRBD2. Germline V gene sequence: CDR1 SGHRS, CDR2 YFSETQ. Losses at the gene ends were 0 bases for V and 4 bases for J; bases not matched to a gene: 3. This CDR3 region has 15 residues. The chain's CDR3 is CASSLGRGGADTQYF. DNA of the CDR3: TGCGCCAGCAGCTTGGGGCGGGGGGGCGCAGATACGCAGTATTTT.

The CDR3 DNA is TGCAGCCCCGGAAGGACCAATGGGGAGACCCAGTACTTC. Its translation: CSPGRTNGETQYF. The chain employs TRBV20-1 and TRBJ2-5; no clear D. CDR3 length: 13 amino acids. The V gene's germline CDR1 is DFQATT and CDR2 SNEGSKA (reference sequence).

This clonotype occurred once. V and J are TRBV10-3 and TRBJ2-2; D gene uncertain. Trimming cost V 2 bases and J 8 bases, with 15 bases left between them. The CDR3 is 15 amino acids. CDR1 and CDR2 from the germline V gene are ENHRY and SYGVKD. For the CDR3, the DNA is TGTGCCATCAGTGAGGTCGACCAAGGGCCGGGGGAGCTGTTTTTT. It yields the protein CAISEVDQGPGELFF.

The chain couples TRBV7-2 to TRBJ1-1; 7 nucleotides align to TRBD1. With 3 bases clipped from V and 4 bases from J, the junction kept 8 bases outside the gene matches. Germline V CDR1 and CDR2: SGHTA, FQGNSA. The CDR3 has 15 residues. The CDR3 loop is CASSLQGGGSTEAFF. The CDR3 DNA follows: TGTGCCAGCAGCTTGCAGGGGGGAGGGAGCACTGAAGCTTTCTTT. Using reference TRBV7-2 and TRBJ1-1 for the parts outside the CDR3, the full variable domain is GAGVSQSPSNKVTEKGKDVELRCDPISGHTALYWYRQSLGQGLEFLIYFQGNSAPDKSGLPSDRFSAERTGGSVSTLTIQRTQQEDSAVYLCASSLQGGGSTEAFFGQGTRLTVV.

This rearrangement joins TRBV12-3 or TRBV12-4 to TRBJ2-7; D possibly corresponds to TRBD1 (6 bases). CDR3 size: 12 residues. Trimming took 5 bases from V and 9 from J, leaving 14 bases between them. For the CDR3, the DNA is TGTGCCAGCAGTACCAATGACAGGCCGCAGTACTTC. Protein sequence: CASSTNDRPQYF.

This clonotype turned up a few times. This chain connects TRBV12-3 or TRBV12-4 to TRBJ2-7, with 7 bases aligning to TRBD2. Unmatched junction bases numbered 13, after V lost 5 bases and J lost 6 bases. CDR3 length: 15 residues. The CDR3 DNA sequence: TGTGCCAGCAGTGGGGGGGAGGGACGTCGAGGCGAGCAGTACTTC. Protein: CASSGGEGRRGEQYF.

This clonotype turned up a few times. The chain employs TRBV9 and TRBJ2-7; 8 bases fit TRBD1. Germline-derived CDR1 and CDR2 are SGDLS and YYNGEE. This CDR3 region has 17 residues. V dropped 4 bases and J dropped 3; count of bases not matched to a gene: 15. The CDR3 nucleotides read TGTGCCAGCAGCTCCGGGGGCGACAGGGGTTGGGACTACGAGCAGTACTTC. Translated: CASSSGGDRGWDYEQYF.

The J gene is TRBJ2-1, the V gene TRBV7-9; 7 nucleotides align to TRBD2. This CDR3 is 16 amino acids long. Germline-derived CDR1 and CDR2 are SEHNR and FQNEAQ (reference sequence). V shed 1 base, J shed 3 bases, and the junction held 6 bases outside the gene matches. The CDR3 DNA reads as TGTGCCAGCAGCTTAGACCGAGCGGGGATCTACAATGAGCAGTTCTTC. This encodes CASSLDRAGIYNEQFF.

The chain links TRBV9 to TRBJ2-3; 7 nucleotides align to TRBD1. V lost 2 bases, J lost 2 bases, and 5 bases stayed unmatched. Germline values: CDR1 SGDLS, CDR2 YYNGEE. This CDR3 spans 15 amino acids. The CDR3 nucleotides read TGTGCCAGCAGCGTCGGGACAGTTCACACAGATACGCAGTATTTT. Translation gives CASSVGTVHTDTQYF. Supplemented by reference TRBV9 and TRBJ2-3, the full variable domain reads DSGVTQTPKHLITATGQRVTLRCSPRSGDLSVYWYQQSLDQGLQFLIQYYNGEERAKGNILERFSAQQFPDLHSELNLSSLELGDSALYFCASSVGTVHTDTQYFGPGTRLTVL.